This entry describes one T cell receptor beta chain. The antigen this receptor binds is unknown. Base qualities are not at hand, and no much larger clone is one base apart. This entry comes from a study of circulating tumor DNA in untreated peripheral T-cell lymphoma (dated by TCRdb to about 2021). The research as a whole found: Tumor-specific clonotypes were found in 75% to 80% of patients, coming from 85% to 90% of baseline tissues and approximately 71% of baseline serum samples.

Receptor libraries were prepared by the immunoSEQ multiplex PCR assay. Not all clones reach the TCRdb copy of this immuneACCESS table, which keeps in-frame sequences only. Checked studies attribute under half of the gap to unresolved V genes and leave the rest unexplained. The table for this sample lists about 10,000 clones; approximately 76% of them were counted only once. The ten biggest clones cover 30% to 35% of the sample. The CDR3, from cysteine to phenylalanine, totals 13 residues. Only the CDR3 DNA is retained, 39 bases long and in frame from the first base. As encoded in the germline V gene (reference sequence), CDR1 is LNHDA while CDR2 is SQIVND. Trimming takes 4 bases off V and 4 bases off J; junction bases not matched to a gene: 1. To find tumor-specific TCR clonotypes, researchers sequenced baseline tumor tissue that had been collected prior to treatment. Next-generation sequencing of T-cell receptor sequences was used to monitor peripheral T-cell lymphoma patients receiving frontline treatment on a trial.

The receptor was derived from a human donor with peripheral T-cell lymphoma. The chain links TRBV19 with TRBJ2-5, with TRBD1 identical over 9 junction bases. The sequencing input was tumor tissue. The sequenced DNA is TGTGCCAGTAGTAAGGACAGGGGAGAGACCCAGTACTTC. Its protein reads: CASSKDRGETQYF. With the portions outside the CDR3 filled from the reference TRBV19 and TRBJ2-5 genes, the complete variable region becomes DGGITQSPKYLFRKEGQNVTLSCEQNLNHDAMYWYRQDPGQGLRLIYYSQIVNDFQKGDIAEGYSVSREKKESFPLTVTSAQKNPTAFYLCASSKDRGETQYFGPGTRLLVL.